This T cell receptor (beta chain) is drawn from a study of blood T cell repertoires in COVID-19. Profiled with immunoSEQ multiplex PCR; TCRdb holds only in-frame clones, not every one. The sample contains about 51,000 clones, 85% to 90% of which appear only once. Trimming cost V 6 bases and J 1 base, with 19 bases left between them. Per germline, CDR1 SNHLY and CDR2 FYNNEI. CDR3 length: 18 amino acids. This chain uses TRBV2 with TRBJ2-6; D possibly corresponds to TRBD2 (7 bases). What was sequenced was peripheral blood. The sequence derives from a man at least 80 years old with active COVID-19. CDR3 region: CASSGIQGGSSGANVLTF. CDR3 bases: TGTGCCAGCAGCGGGATACAGGGCGGGAGTTCTGGGGCCAACGTCCTGACTTTC.